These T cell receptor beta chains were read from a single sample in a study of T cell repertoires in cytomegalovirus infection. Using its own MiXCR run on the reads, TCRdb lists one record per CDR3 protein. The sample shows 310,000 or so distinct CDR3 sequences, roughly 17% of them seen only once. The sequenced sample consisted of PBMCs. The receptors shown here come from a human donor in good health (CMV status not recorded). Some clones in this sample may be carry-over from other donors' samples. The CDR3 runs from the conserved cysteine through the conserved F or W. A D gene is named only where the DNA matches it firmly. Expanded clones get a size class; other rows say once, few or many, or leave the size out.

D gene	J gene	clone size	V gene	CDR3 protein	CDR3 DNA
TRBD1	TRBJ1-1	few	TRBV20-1	CSARDQGTVNTEAFF	TGCAGTGCTAGAGATCAAGGGACAGTGAACACTGAAGCTTTCTTT
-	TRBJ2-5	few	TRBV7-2	CASSIQGNEETQYF	TGTGCCAGCAGCATCCAGGGTAACGAAGAGACCCAGTACTTC
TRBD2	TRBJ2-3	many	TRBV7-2	CASSHETSGAYTDTQYF	TGTGCCAGCAGCCATGAGACTAGCGGGGCTTACACAGATACGCAGTATTTT
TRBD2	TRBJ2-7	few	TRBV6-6	CASSFGRGSSYEQYF	TGTGCCAGCAGTTTTGGGCGGGGGTCTTCCTACGAGCAGTACTTC
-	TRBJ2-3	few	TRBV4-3	CASSQSLSADTQYF	TGCGCCAGCAGCCAATCCTTGTCGGCAGATACGCAGTATTTT
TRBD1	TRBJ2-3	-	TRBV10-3	CAISEAGGITDTQYF	TGTGCCATCAGTGAGGCAGGGGGCATCACAGATACGCAGTATTTT
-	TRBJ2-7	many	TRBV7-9	CASSLARGSSYEQYF	TGTGCCAGCAGCTTAGCGAGGGGAAGCTCCTACGAGCAGTACTTC
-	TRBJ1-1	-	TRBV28	CASSRSTAGFFF	TGTGCCAGCAGCCGTTCGACAGCTGGCTTTTTCTTT
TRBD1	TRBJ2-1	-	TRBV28	CASSLSGQGAYEQFF	TGTGCCAGCAGTCTATCGGGACAGGGGGCCTATGAGCAGTTCTTC
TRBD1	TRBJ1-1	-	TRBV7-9	CVSTRDREIGAFF	TGTGTCAGCACCCGGGACAGGGAGATCGGAGCTTTCTTT
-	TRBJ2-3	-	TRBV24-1	CATSDFPKRVTTQYF	TGTGCCACCAGTGATTTTCCCAAGAGGGTGACAACGCAGTATTTT
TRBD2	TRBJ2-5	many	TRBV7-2	CASGGGGLKLETQYF	TGTGCCAGCGGCGGGGGGGGGCTAAAACTCGAGACCCAGTACTTC
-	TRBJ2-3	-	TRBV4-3	CASSQDRTVTDTQYF	TGCGCCAGCAGCCAAGATCGGACAGTCACAGATACGCAGTATTTT
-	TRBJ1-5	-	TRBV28	CVSSSGTLSQPQHF	TGTGTCAGCAGTTCCGGGACATTGAGTCAGCCCCAGCATTTT
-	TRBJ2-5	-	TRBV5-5	CASSQRTDLRETQYF	TGTGCCAGCAGCCAACGGACAGACTTGAGGGAGACCCAGTACTTC
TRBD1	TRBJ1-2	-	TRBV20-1	CSARDGQGAMDGYTF	TGCAGTGCTAGAGATGGGCAGGGGGCCATGGATGGCTACACCTTC
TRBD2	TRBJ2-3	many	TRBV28	CASSLTSGVGDTQYF	TGTGCCAGCAGTTTGACTAGCGGGGTTGGAGATACGCAGTATTTT
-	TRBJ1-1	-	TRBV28	CASSLIVNTEAFF	TGTGCCAGCAGTTTAATCGTGAACACTGAAGCTTTCTTT
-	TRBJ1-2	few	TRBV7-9	CASSLMGTYGYTF	TGTGCCAGCAGCTTAATGGGGACCTATGGCTACACCTTC
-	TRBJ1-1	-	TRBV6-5	CASRQAGQGSTEAFF	TGTGCCAGCAGACAGGCGGGGCAAGGAAGTACTGAAGCTTTCTTT
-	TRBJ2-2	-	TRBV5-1	CASSLRPGAGTGELFF	TGCGCCAGCAGCCTGCGCCCGGGAGCGGGCACCGGGGAGCTGTTTTTT
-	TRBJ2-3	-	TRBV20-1	CSARARDTQYF	TGCAGTGCTAGAGCCCGGGATACGCAGTATTTT